These T cell receptor beta chains were read from a single sample in a study of blood T cell repertoires in COVID-19. Sequencing used immunoSEQ multiplex PCR; TCRdb keeps in-frame clones, though not all of them. The sample yields 250,000 to 400,000 clones, more than 90% seen once. The specimen sequenced was PBMCs or T cells enriched from blood (not recorded which). These receptors originate from a man in his 60s who had recovered from COVID-19. The CDR3 runs from the conserved cysteine through the conserved F or W. The D gene is left open where the match is weak. Clone size is given for some rows only: seen once, a few or many times, or a class if the clone is expanded.

abundance	d_gene	v_gene	j_gene	CDR3aa	CDR3nt
.	.	TRBV5-6	TRBJ1-3	CASSLDSLTLSGNTIYF	TGTGCCAGCAGCTTGGACAGCCTGACCCTCTCTGGAAACACCATATATTTT
.	.	TRBV9	TRBJ1-3	CASSVGGAASGNTIYF	TGTGCCAGCAGCGTAGGCGGTGCTGCCTCTGGAAACACCATATATTTT
.	TRBD1	TRBV5-1	TRBJ2-1	CASSVNRGLNEQFF	TGCGCCAGCAGCGTTAACAGGGGTTTGAATGAGCAGTTCTTC
.	.	TRBV10-2	TRBJ1-2	CASRTLALGGYTF	TGCGCCAGCAGGACCTTAGCCTTGGGTGGCTACACCTTC
.	TRBD2	TRBV7-2	TRBJ2-7	CASSLRETSGEPSYEQYF	TGTGCCAGCAGCTTAAGGGAGACTAGCGGGGAACCTTCCTACGAGCAGTACTTC
few	.	TRBV15	TRBJ1-3	CATSRGGNTIYF	TGTGCCACCAGCCGGGGGGGAAACACCATATATTTT
.	.	TRBV20-1	TRBJ2-7	CSAPSSYEQYF	TGCAGTGCTCCGAGCTCCTACGAGCAGTACTTC
few	TRBD1	TRBV4-3	TRBJ2-2	CASSPTGTGELFF	TGCGCCAGCAGCCCGACAGGGACCGGGGAGCTGTTTTTT
.	TRBD2	TRBV29-1	TRBJ2-1	CSVVAGTSVTQDEQFF	TGCAGCGTGGTAGCCGGGACTAGCGTCACCCAAGATGAGCAGTTCTTC
.	TRBD1	TRBV7-9	TRBJ2-7	CASSPPRDSPYEQYF	TGTGCCAGCAGCCCCCCCCGGGACAGCCCCTACGAGCAGTACTTC
once	.	TRBV5-4	TRBJ2-3	CASSLPIMDTQYF	TGTGCCAGCAGCTTGCCAATCATGGATACGCAGTATTTT
.	TRBD1	TRBV4-2	TRBJ1-2	CASSQEGTGGGGYTF	TGTGCCAGCAGCCAAGAGGGGACAGGGGGTGGTGGCTACACCTTC
.	TRBD1	TRBV19	TRBJ2-1	CASSITGTGTGGFNEQFF	TGTGCCAGTAGTATAACCGGAACCGGGACAGGGGGTTTCAATGAGCAGTTCTTC
.	TRBD1	TRBV28	TRBJ1-5	CASSETGVSNQPQHF	TGTGCCAGCAGCGAGACAGGGGTGAGCAATCAGCCCCAGCATTTT
.	.	TRBV7-9	TRBJ1-2	CASSLSGRTSTYGYTF	TGTGCCAGCAGCTTATCCGGCAGGACTTCGACCTATGGCTACACCTTC
.	.	TRBV11-2	TRBJ1-6	CASSPRGGGRNSPLHF	TGTGCCAGCAGCCCCAGGGGAGGGGGGAGGAATTCACCCCTCCACTTT
.	.	TRBV7-9	TRBJ1-1	CASSFLGLENTEAFF	TGTGCCAGCAGCTTTCTGGGGCTGGAGAACACTGAAGCTTTCTTT
.	.	TRBV7-9	TRBJ2-1	CASSGPSYNEQFF	TGTGCCAGCAGCGGGCCGTCCTACAATGAGCAGTTCTTC
.	.	TRBV5-5	TRBJ2-3	CASSLLLGNKQYF	TGTGCCAGCAGCTTGCTTCTGGGCAACAAGCAGTATTTT
once	.	TRBV3-1/TRBV3-2	TRBJ2-1	CASSQNLASGNEQFF	TGTGCCAGCAGCCAAAACTTAGCCTCTGGCAATGAGCAGTTCTTC
.	.	TRBV18	TRBJ1-5	CASSPYRASQPQHF	TGTGCCAGCTCACCATACAGGGCATCCCAGCCCCAGCATTTT
.	TRBD2	TRBV5-1	TRBJ2-3	CASSLAGTSGDQYF	TGCGCCAGCAGCTTGGCCGGGACTAGCGGGGATCAGTATTTT
.	.	TRBV24-1	TRBJ1-2	CATSAYPNYGYTF	TGTGCCACCAGTGCCTACCCTAACTATGGCTACACCTTC
.	.	TRBV5-1	TRBJ2-7	CASSLGTRGPYEQYF	TGCGCCAGCAGCTTAGGGACACGAGGTCCCTACGAGCAGTACTTC
once	TRBD1	TRBV12-3/TRBV12-4	TRBJ1-2	CASSLRQGHGYTF	TGTGCCAGCAGTTTAAGACAGGGACATGGCTACACCTTC
.	TRBD1	TRBV24-1	TRBJ1-4	CATTPPTGGSEKLFF	TGTGCCACCACCCCCCCAACAGGGGGATCTGAAAAACTGTTTTTT
few	.	TRBV6-2/TRBV6-3	TRBJ1-2	CASSYEGLVYGYTF	TGTGCCAGCAGTTACGAGGGCTTGGTCTATGGCTACACCTTC
once	TRBD1	TRBV11-3	TRBJ2-7	CASSAGQGASYEQYF	TGTGCCAGCAGCGCCGGACAGGGCGCCTCCTACGAGCAGTACTTC
.	TRBD1	TRBV18	TRBJ1-5	CASSPGQGYQPQHF	TGTGCCAGCTCCCCAGGACAGGGGTATCAGCCCCAGCATTTT
.	.	TRBV6-5	TRBJ1-1	CASSSGISSAEAFF	TGTGCCAGCAGCTCCGGTATCTCTTCGGCTGAAGCTTTCTTT
.	.	TRBV20-1	TRBJ2-2	CSASSAGRGTGELFF	TGCAGTGCTAGTTCGGCGGGACGGGGAACCGGGGAGCTGTTTTTT
once	TRBD1	TRBV28	TRBJ1-4	CASSSGTGPPDEKLFF	TGTGCCAGCAGTTCGGGGACAGGTCCTCCGGATGAAAAACTGTTTTTT
.	.	TRBV4-1	TRBJ1-1	CASSPDGGRTYTEAFF	TGCGCCAGCAGCCCTGACGGAGGGAGAACGTACACTGAAGCTTTCTTT
.	TRBD1	TRBV5-1	TRBJ2-7	CASSPGTGGYEQYF	TGCGCCAGCAGTCCCGGGACAGGGGGCTACGAGCAGTACTTC
.	TRBD1	TRBV5-1	TRBJ1-1	CASSLVPGQGTEAFF	TGCGCCAGCAGCTTGGTACCGGGACAGGGCACTGAAGCTTTCTTT
.	.	TRBV30	TRBJ1-1	CAWSPITGAGAFF	TGTGCCTGGAGTCCCATAACAGGTGCCGGGGCTTTCTTT
.	.	TRBV15	TRBJ1-2	CATSREQVRGGYTF	TGTGCCACCAGCAGAGAACAGGTCCGCGGTGGCTACACCTTC
.	.	TRBV25-1	TRBJ2-1	CASRSASRAYNEQFF	TGTGCCAGCAGGTCGGCTAGCAGAGCCTACAATGAGCAGTTCTTC
.	TRBD1	TRBV5-4	TRBJ1-4	CASSLGGQSGFELFF	TGTGCCAGCAGCTTGGGGGGACAGTCTGGGTTTGAACTGTTTTTT
.	.	TRBV7-2	TRBJ1-1	CASSRRGNTEAFF	TGTGCCAGCAGCCGGCGGGGGAACACTGAAGCTTTCTTT
.	.	TRBV19	TRBJ1-6	CASSIDRGNNSPLHF	TGTGCCAGTAGTATCGATCGGGGTAATAATTCACCCCTCCACTTT
.	.	TRBV28	TRBJ1-5	CASSRQGIQPQHF	TGTGCCAGTTCTCGGCAGGGTATCCAGCCCCAGCATTTT
.	.	TRBV4-3	TRBJ1-2	CASSPSLLANYGYTF	TGCGCCAGCAGCCCAAGCCTACTAGCTAACTATGGCTACACCTTC
.	.	TRBV7-6	TRBJ1-3	CASSTRTPGNTIYF	TGTGCCAGCAGCACTCGGACACCTGGAAACACCATATATTTT
.	.	TRBV3-1/TRBV3-2	TRBJ1-1	CASIEGTEAFF	TGTGCCAGCATCGAGGGCACTGAAGCTTTCTTT
.	.	TRBV7-2	TRBJ2-7	CASRSANTYEQYF	TGTGCCAGCAGGAGTGCGAATACCTACGAGCAGTACTTC
.	.	TRBV5-6	TRBJ2-1	CASSLDGADEQFF	TGTGCCAGCAGCTTAGATGGGGCGGATGAGCAGTTCTTC
.	TRBD2	TRBV5-4	TRBJ2-5	CASSLLSGEETQYF	TGTGCCAGCAGCTTGCTTAGCGGGGAAGAGACCCAGTACTTC
.	TRBD2	TRBV2	TRBJ2-3	CASSGEGQTTRTSGRTSTDTQYF	TGTGCCAGCAGTGGGGAGGGACAGACTACTCGGACTAGCGGGAGGACTAGCACAGATACGCAGTATTTT
.	.	TRBV6-6	TRBJ2-5	CASSRIGGVGETQYF	TGTGCCAGCAGCCGCATCGGGGGAGTCGGGGAGACCCAGTACTTC
.	TRBD1	TRBV25-1	TRBJ1-2	CASSEYGTGGNYGYTF	TGTGCCAGCAGTGAATACGGTACAGGGGGGAACTATGGCTACACCTTC
.	.	TRBV6-5	TRBJ1-1	CASISTGWMTEAFF	TGTGCCAGCATATCCACGGGGTGGATGACTGAAGCTTTCTTT
.	.	TRBV4-1	TRBJ1-5	CASSQEVASAQPQHF	TGCGCCAGCAGCCAAGAGGTTGCCAGTGCACAGCCCCAGCATTTT
once	TRBD2	TRBV3-1/TRBV3-2	TRBJ2-1	CASSQDRVAGGNEQFF	TGTGCCAGCAGCCAAGATCGAGTAGCGGGGGGTAATGAGCAGTTCTTC
.	.	TRBV7-3	TRBJ2-2	CASSLMAGAGNTGELFF	TGTGCCAGCAGCTTAATGGCAGGGGCAGGGAACACCGGGGAGCTGTTTTTT
.	.	TRBV2	TRBJ2-6	CASQTHPSYSGANVLTF	TGTGCCAGCCAAACTCATCCTTCCTACTCTGGGGCCAACGTCCTGACTTTC
.	.	TRBV30	TRBJ1-5	CAWSTGQGYNQPQHF	TGTGCCTGGAGTACAGGTCAGGGATACAATCAGCCCCAGCATTTT